These T cell receptor beta chains were read from a single sample in a study of blood T cell repertoires in COVID-19. Clones were read by immunoSEQ multiplex PCR, and TCRdb kept only the in-frame ones, dropping some. The data contain about 210,000 clones, 87% of them singletons. The sequenced material came from PBMCs or T cells enriched from blood (not recorded which). The source of these receptors is a young man in a cohort exposed to, infected with or recovered from COVID-19 (not recorded which). The CDR3 runs from the conserved cysteine through the conserved F or W. The order of the fields is CDR3 length, clone size, J gene, V gene, D gene, CDR3 DNA, CDR3 protein. A D gene is named only where the DNA matches it firmly. Size values are once, few and many counts, or a class for expanded clones, and some rows have none.

len: 17
abundance: -
j_gene: TRBJ2-4
v_gene: TRBV28
d_gene: TRBD2
CDR3nt: TGTGCCAGCAGTTCGAGGACTAGCCCCATAGCCAAAAACATTCAGTACTTC
CDR3aa: CASSSRTSPIAKNIQYF

len: 14
abundance: -
j_gene: TRBJ1-4
v_gene: TRBV18
d_gene: -
CDR3nt: TGTGCCAGCTCACCAAAACAGGGTCGGGAAAAACTGTTTTTT
CDR3aa: CASSPKQGREKLFF

len: 14
abundance: few
j_gene: TRBJ1-5
v_gene: TRBV18
d_gene: -
CDR3nt: TGTGCCAGCTCACCCCAGAGGGGCAATCAGCCCCAGCATTTT
CDR3aa: CASSPQRGNQPQHF

len: 14
abundance: -
j_gene: TRBJ1-1
v_gene: TRBV5-1
d_gene: -
CDR3nt: TGCGCCAGCAGGTTAAGGGGAAGGGACACTGAAGCTTTCTTT
CDR3aa: CASRLRGRDTEAFF

len: 15
abundance: -
j_gene: TRBJ2-3
v_gene: TRBV5-1
d_gene: TRBD2
CDR3nt: TGCGCCAGCAGCCTCGGACTAGCGGGAGCAGATACGCAGTATTTT
CDR3aa: CASSLGLAGADTQYF

len: 14
abundance: -
j_gene: TRBJ1-5
v_gene: TRBV7-9
d_gene: -
CDR3nt: TGTGCCAGCAGCTTCGCAGGTGGGAATCAGCCCCAGCATTTT
CDR3aa: CASSFAGGNQPQHF

len: 15
abundance: -
j_gene: TRBJ2-7
v_gene: TRBV7-9
d_gene: -
CDR3nt: TGTGCCATACCGAATCCGGGACACCTAGGCTACGAGCAGTACTTC
CDR3aa: CAIPNPGHLGYEQYF

len: 15
abundance: -
j_gene: TRBJ2-5
v_gene: TRBV18
d_gene: TRBD1
CDR3nt: TGTGCCAGCTCAACCTCGACAGGGTCAGTAGAGACCCAGTACTTC
CDR3aa: CASSTSTGSVETQYF

len: 15
abundance: -
j_gene: TRBJ1-5
v_gene: TRBV6-5
d_gene: TRBD1
CDR3nt: TGTGCCAGCAGAGTAGGGGGCTGGGGCAATCAGCCCCAGCATTTT
CDR3aa: CASRVGGWGNQPQHF

len: 14
abundance: -
j_gene: TRBJ1-2
v_gene: TRBV6-5
d_gene: -
CDR3nt: TGTGCCAGTCACATAGACAGCACTGTCTATGGCTACACCTTC
CDR3aa: CASHIDSTVYGYTF

len: 13
abundance: -
j_gene: TRBJ2-7
v_gene: TRBV27
d_gene: -
CDR3nt: TGTGCCAGCAGCCGTCCGAGCTCCTACGAGCAGTACTTC
CDR3aa: CASSRPSSYEQYF

len: 13
abundance: few
j_gene: TRBJ2-7
v_gene: TRBV27
d_gene: -
CDR3nt: TGTGCCAGCAGCCCGCGGGTCACCTACGAGCAGTACTTC
CDR3aa: CASSPRVTYEQYF

len: 16
abundance: -
j_gene: TRBJ1-4
v_gene: TRBV28
d_gene: -
CDR3nt: TGTGCCAGCAGTCAGGTTACACATCAAACTAATGAAAAACTGTTTTTT
CDR3aa: CASSQVTHQTNEKLFF

len: 17
abundance: -
j_gene: TRBJ2-7
v_gene: TRBV28
d_gene: TRBD2
CDR3nt: TGTGCCAGCCACCCCGGGAGGCTAACGTCTAACGCCTACGAGCAGTACTTC
CDR3aa: CASHPGRLTSNAYEQYF

len: 20
abundance: -
j_gene: TRBJ2-1
v_gene: TRBV5-1
d_gene: -
CDR3nt: TGCGCCAGCAGCTTGACGCGGGGAGGTGGCGGGTCCTCCTCCTACAATGAGCAGTTCTTC
CDR3aa: CASSLTRGGGGSSSYNEQFF

len: 13
abundance: -
j_gene: TRBJ2-7
v_gene: TRBV7-9
d_gene: TRBD2
CDR3nt: TGTGCCATCACTAGCGGGACGACCTACGAGCAGTACTTC
CDR3aa: CAITSGTTYEQYF

len: 16
abundance: -
j_gene: TRBJ2-7
v_gene: TRBV11-2
d_gene: TRBD2
CDR3nt: TGTGCCAGCAGCATCCAGACTAGCGGACTAACCTACGAGCAGTACTTC
CDR3aa: CASSIQTSGLTYEQYF

len: 16
abundance: -
j_gene: TRBJ1-4
v_gene: TRBV4-3
d_gene: -
CDR3nt: TGCGCCAGCAGCCAAGTTGTGGGGGGGACTGGTGAAAAACTGTTTTTT
CDR3aa: CASSQVVGGTGEKLFF

len: 14
abundance: -
j_gene: TRBJ2-5
v_gene: TRBV7-8
d_gene: -
CDR3nt: TGTGCCAGCACCCTGTGGGCAGCCAAAGAGACCCAGTACTTC
CDR3aa: CASTLWAAKETQYF

len: 15
abundance: -
j_gene: TRBJ1-2
v_gene: TRBV19
d_gene: -
CDR3nt: TGTGCCAGTAGTAGAAAGGCCGCGACGACAGTTGGCTACACCTTC
CDR3aa: CASSRKAATTVGYTF

len: 13
abundance: -
j_gene: TRBJ1-2
v_gene: TRBV7-2
d_gene: -
CDR3nt: TGTGCCAGCAGCTTAGTAGTCACCAATGGCTACACCTTC
CDR3aa: CASSLVVTNGYTF

len: 15
abundance: once
j_gene: TRBJ1-2
v_gene: TRBV10-2
d_gene: -
CDR3nt: TGCGCCAGCAGTGAGTCGTTGGTGGGGCACTATGGCTACACCTTC
CDR3aa: CASSESLVGHYGYTF

len: 15
abundance: -
j_gene: TRBJ2-5
v_gene: TRBV24-1
d_gene: -
CDR3nt: TGTGCCACCAGTGATGAGACAGGGAGGATTGAGACCCAGTACTTC
CDR3aa: CATSDETGRIETQYF

len: 14
abundance: -
j_gene: TRBJ2-1
v_gene: TRBV25-1
d_gene: -
CDR3nt: TGTGCCAGCAGTGGGCCCCGACAGTCCAATGAGCAGTTCTTC
CDR3aa: CASSGPRQSNEQFF

len: 16
abundance: -
j_gene: TRBJ2-5
v_gene: TRBV5-4
d_gene: -
CDR3nt: TGTGCCAGCAGCCTCGGCAGCCGGGGGTCGGGAGAGACCCAGTACTTC
CDR3aa: CASSLGSRGSGETQYF

len: 17
abundance: -
j_gene: TRBJ1-2
v_gene: TRBV19
d_gene: TRBD1
CDR3nt: TGTGCCAGTAGTATGCCATTCTCCGGGACAGGGGTCTATGGCTACACCTTC
CDR3aa: CASSMPFSGTGVYGYTF

len: 15
abundance: -
j_gene: TRBJ2-2
v_gene: TRBV19
d_gene: -
CDR3nt: TGTGCCAGTAGTATAGTCCTCGGTTTAACCGGGGAGCTGTTTTTT
CDR3aa: CASSIVLGLTGELFF

len: 13
abundance: -
j_gene: TRBJ2-1
v_gene: TRBV15
d_gene: -
CDR3nt: TGTGCCACCCATAACAGGGACTACAATGAGCAGTTCTTC
CDR3aa: CATHNRDYNEQFF

len: 15
abundance: -
j_gene: TRBJ2-4
v_gene: TRBV10-2
d_gene: TRBD1
CDR3nt: TGCGCCAGCAGTGCGCGCAGGGGGAGAAGCAACATTCAGTACTTC
CDR3aa: CASSARRGRSNIQYF

len: 17
abundance: -
j_gene: TRBJ1-1
v_gene: TRBV4-3
d_gene: -
CDR3nt: TGCGCCAGCAGCCAAGAATCGGACATCTTAAGCTACACTGAAGCTTTCTTT
CDR3aa: CASSQESDILSYTEAFF

len: 14
abundance: -
j_gene: TRBJ2-1
v_gene: TRBV7-6
d_gene: TRBD2
CDR3nt: TGTGCCAGCAGAGGACTAGCGGGAGGGCATGAGCAGTTCTTC
CDR3aa: CASRGLAGGHEQFF

len: 16
abundance: -
j_gene: TRBJ1-3
v_gene: TRBV28
d_gene: TRBD1
CDR3nt: TGTGCCAGCAGTCCTCCCGGAGGGACAGGTGGAAACACCATATATTTT
CDR3aa: CASSPPGGTGGNTIYF

len: 13
abundance: -
j_gene: TRBJ1-2
v_gene: TRBV5-1
d_gene: TRBD1
CDR3nt: TGCGCCAGCAGCTCCGACAGGGATTATGGCTACACCTTC
CDR3aa: CASSSDRDYGYTF

len: 16
abundance: -
j_gene: TRBJ1-1
v_gene: TRBV20-1
d_gene: TRBD1
CDR3nt: TGCAGTGCTAGTAGGGACAGACAAAACATGAACACTGAAGCTTTCTTT
CDR3aa: CSASRDRQNMNTEAFF

len: 21
abundance: -
j_gene: TRBJ2-7
v_gene: TRBV7-8
d_gene: TRBD2
CDR3nt: TGTGCCAGCAGCTCCCCTACCCCGGGACAGCTGACTAGCGGGAGTTACCACGAGCAGTACTTC
CDR3aa: CASSSPTPGQLTSGSYHEQYF

len: 16
abundance: -
j_gene: TRBJ2-1
v_gene: TRBV18
d_gene: TRBD1
CDR3nt: TGTGCCAGCTCACCACCTAAGGGGACAGGGTACAATGAGCAGTTCTTC
CDR3aa: CASSPPKGTGYNEQFF

len: 15
abundance: -
j_gene: TRBJ1-4
v_gene: TRBV6-5
d_gene: -
CDR3nt: TGTGCCAGCAGCTACGGCATCACCAGAGGGGAAAAACTGTTTTTT
CDR3aa: CASSYGITRGEKLFF

len: 16
abundance: -
j_gene: TRBJ2-1
v_gene: TRBV7-8
d_gene: TRBD2
CDR3nt: TGTGCCAGCAGCTTAAGGGAGGCGGGAGTGAGTAATGAGCAGTTCTTC
CDR3aa: CASSLREAGVSNEQFF

len: 16
abundance: -
j_gene: TRBJ2-1
v_gene: TRBV7-3
d_gene: TRBD2
CDR3nt: TGTGCCAGCAGCCCCAATACTAGCGGGAGAGGAGGTGAGCAGTTCTTC
CDR3aa: CASSPNTSGRGGEQFF

len: 12
abundance: -
j_gene: TRBJ1-1
v_gene: TRBV29-1
d_gene: TRBD1
CDR3nt: TGCAGCGTTGGGGGACAGGGGCCTGAAGCTTTCTTT
CDR3aa: CSVGGQGPEAFF

len: 16
abundance: once
j_gene: TRBJ1-2
v_gene: TRBV27
d_gene: TRBD1
CDR3nt: TGTGCCAGCAGTACTTGGGACAGGGCGTCTAACTATGGCTACACCTTC
CDR3aa: CASSTWDRASNYGYTF

len: 19
abundance: -
j_gene: TRBJ2-3
v_gene: TRBV7-2
d_gene: -
CDR3nt: TGTGCCAGCAGCTTATTAAATCCTGGCAGGGGTTGGAGTACAGATACGCAGTATTTT
CDR3aa: CASSLLNPGRGWSTDTQYF

len: 12
abundance: -
j_gene: TRBJ1-1
v_gene: TRBV27
d_gene: -
CDR3nt: TGTGCCAGCAGGTCAGGGAATCTGGAAGCTTTCTTT
CDR3aa: CASRSGNLEAFF

len: 14
abundance: -
j_gene: TRBJ2-1
v_gene: TRBV7-2
d_gene: TRBD1
CDR3nt: TGTGCCAGCAGCAGGGACAGAACTTACAATGAGCAGTTCTTC
CDR3aa: CASSRDRTYNEQFF

len: 16
abundance: once
j_gene: TRBJ1-2
v_gene: TRBV15
d_gene: TRBD1
CDR3nt: TGTGCCACCAGCAGTGTTGGCGCAGGGGGTAACTATGGCTACACCTTC
CDR3aa: CATSSVGAGGNYGYTF

len: 13
abundance: -
j_gene: TRBJ2-7
v_gene: TRBV4-3
d_gene: -
CDR3nt: TGCGCCAGCAGCCAAGAATCTACCTACGAGCAGTACTTC
CDR3aa: CASSQESTYEQYF

len: 15
abundance: -
j_gene: TRBJ2-1
v_gene: TRBV6-5
d_gene: TRBD2
CDR3nt: TGTGCCAGCAGGGGAGGGACTAGCGGGAGGGATGAGCAGTTCTTC
CDR3aa: CASRGGTSGRDEQFF

len: 14
abundance: few
j_gene: TRBJ2-7
v_gene: TRBV2
d_gene: TRBD2
CDR3nt: TGTGCCAGCAGTAGCGGGAGATTTTCCCACGAGCAGTACTTC
CDR3aa: CASSSGRFSHEQYF

len: 15
abundance: -
j_gene: TRBJ1-5
v_gene: TRBV19
d_gene: TRBD1
CDR3nt: TGTGCCGGGAGGAGGACAGGCAATAGCAATCAGCCCCAGCATTTT
CDR3aa: CAGRRTGNSNQPQHF

len: 13
abundance: -
j_gene: TRBJ1-2
v_gene: TRBV27
d_gene: -
CDR3nt: TGTGCCAGCAGTTATGGGGCTGGGTATGGCTACACCTTC
CDR3aa: CASSYGAGYGYTF